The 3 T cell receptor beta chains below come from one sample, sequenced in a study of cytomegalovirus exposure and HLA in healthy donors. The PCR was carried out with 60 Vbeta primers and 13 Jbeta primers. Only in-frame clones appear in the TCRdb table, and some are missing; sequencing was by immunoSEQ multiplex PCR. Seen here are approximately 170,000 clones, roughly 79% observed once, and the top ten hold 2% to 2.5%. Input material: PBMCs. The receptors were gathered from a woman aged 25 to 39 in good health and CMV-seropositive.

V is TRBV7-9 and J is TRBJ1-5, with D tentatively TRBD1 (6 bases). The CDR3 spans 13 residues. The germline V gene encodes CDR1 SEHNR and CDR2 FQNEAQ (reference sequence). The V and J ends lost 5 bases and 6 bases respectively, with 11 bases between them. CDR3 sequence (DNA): TGTGCCAGCAGCCCTCAACAGGGTCAGCCCCAGCATTTT. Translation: CASSPQQGQPQHF. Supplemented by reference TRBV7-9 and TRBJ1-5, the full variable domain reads DTGVSQNPRHKITKRGQNVTFRCDPISEHNRLYWYRQTLGQGPEFLTYFQNEAQLEKSRLLSDRFSAERPKGSFSTLEIQRTEQGDSAMYLCASSPQQGQPQHFGDGTRLSIL.

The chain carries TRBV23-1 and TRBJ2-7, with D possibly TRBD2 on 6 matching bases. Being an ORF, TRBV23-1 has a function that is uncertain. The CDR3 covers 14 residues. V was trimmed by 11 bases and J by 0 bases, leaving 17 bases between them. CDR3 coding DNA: TGCGCCGGCGACCCAACCGGGAGCTCCTACGAGCAGTACTTC. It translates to CAGDPTGSSYEQYF.

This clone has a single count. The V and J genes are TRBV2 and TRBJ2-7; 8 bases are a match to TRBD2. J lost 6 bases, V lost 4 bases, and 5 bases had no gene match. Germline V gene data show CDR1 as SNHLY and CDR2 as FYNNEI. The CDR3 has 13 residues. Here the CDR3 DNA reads TGTGCCAGCAGTGTGGGCCTAGCGGGCGAGCAGTACTTC. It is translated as CASSVGLAGEQYF.